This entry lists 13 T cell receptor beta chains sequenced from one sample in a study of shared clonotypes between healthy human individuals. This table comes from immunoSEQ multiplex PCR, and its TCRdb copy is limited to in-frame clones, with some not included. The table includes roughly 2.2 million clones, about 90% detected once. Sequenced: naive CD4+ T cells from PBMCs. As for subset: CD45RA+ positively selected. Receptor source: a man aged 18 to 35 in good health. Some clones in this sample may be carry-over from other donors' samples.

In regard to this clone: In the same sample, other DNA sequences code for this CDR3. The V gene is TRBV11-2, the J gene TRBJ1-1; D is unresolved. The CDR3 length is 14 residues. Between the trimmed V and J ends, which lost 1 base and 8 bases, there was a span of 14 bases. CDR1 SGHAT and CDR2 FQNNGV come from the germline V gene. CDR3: CASSLAGAGLEAFF. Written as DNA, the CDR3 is TGTGCCAGCAGCTTAGCGGGCGCAGGTCTAGAAGCTTTCTTT.

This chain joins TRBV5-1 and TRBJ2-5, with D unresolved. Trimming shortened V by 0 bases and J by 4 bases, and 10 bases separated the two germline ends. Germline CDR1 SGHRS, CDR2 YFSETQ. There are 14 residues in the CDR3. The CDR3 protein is CASSLATVSETQYF. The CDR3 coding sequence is TGCGCCAGCAGCTTGGCCACGGTTTCAGAGACCCAGTACTTC.

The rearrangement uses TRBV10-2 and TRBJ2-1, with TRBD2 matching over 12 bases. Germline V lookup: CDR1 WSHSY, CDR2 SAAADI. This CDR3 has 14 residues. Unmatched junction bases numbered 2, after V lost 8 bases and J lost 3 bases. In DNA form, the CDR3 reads TGCGCCAGCCGACTAGCGGGGGACTACAATGAGCAGTTCTTC. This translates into CASRLAGDYNEQFF.

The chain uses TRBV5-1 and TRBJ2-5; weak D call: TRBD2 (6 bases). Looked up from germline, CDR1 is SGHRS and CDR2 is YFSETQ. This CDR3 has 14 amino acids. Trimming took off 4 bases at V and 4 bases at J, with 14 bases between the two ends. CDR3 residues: CASSVRRGGETQYF. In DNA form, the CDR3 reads TGCGCCAGCAGCGTCAGGAGGGGTGGAGAGACCCAGTACTTC.

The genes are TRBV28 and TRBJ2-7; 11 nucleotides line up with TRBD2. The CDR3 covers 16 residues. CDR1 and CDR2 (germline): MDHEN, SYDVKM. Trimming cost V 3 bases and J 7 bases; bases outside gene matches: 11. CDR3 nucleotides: TGTGCCAGCAGTTTGCCCACTAGCGGGAGACGAGGGGAGCAGTACTTC. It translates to CASSLPTSGRRGEQYF.

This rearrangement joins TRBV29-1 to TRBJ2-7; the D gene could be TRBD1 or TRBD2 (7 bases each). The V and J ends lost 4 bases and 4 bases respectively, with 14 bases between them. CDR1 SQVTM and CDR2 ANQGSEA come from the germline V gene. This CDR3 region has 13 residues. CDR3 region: CSVVSRGGYEQYF. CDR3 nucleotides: TGCAGCGTTGTATCCAGGGGGGGGTACGAGCAGTACTTC.

The CDR3 here is CASTGATNEKLFF. CDR3 bases: TGTGCCAGCACCGGCGCAACTAATGAAAAACTGTTTTTT. The rearrangement links TRBV2 to TRBJ1-4; D call uncertain. This CDR3 has 13 residues. Germline V lookup: CDR1 SNHLY, CDR2 FYNNEI. V shed 7 bases and J shed 0 bases, with 6 bases lying between them.

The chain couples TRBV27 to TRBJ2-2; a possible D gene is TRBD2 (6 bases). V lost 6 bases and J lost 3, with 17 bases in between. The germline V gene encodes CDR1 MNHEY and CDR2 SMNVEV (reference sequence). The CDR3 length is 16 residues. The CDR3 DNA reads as TGTGCCAGCAGCATCCGATCGGGAGCCCACACCGGGGAGCTGTTTTTT. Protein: CASSIRSGAHTGELFF.

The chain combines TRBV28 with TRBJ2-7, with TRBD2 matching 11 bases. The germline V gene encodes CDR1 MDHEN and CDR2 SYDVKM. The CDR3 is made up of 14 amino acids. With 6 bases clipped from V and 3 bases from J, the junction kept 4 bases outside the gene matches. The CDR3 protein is CASRQGLAVYEQYF. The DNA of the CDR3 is TGTGCCAGCAGACAGGGACTAGCGGTCTACGAGCAGTACTTC. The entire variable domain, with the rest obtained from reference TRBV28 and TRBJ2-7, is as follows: DVKVTQSSRYLVKRTGEKVFLECVQDMDHENMFWYRQDPGLGLRLIYFSYDVKMKEKGDIPEGYSVSREKKERFSLILESASTNQTSMYLCASRQGLAVYEQYFGPGTRLTVT.

The CDR3 sequence: CASRLGRSVDTQYF. The CDR3 DNA reads TGTGCCAGCAGACTGGGCAGGTCGGTAGATACGCAGTATTTT. This sequence joins TRBV7-2 and TRBJ2-3; no clear D. Germline-derived CDR1 and CDR2 are SGHTA and FQGNSA. This CDR3 has 14 amino acids. V dropped 6 bases and J dropped 5 bases, with 15 bases sitting between them.

CDR3 bases: TGTGCCAGTAGTACCCTCCAGGACTTTGAAAAACTGTTTTTT. Translation: CASSTLQDFEKLFF. This chain links TRBV19 with TRBJ1-4; D is uncertain. V was trimmed by 4 bases and J by 7 bases, leaving 13 bases between them. The CDR3 is made up of 14 amino acids. Germline CDR1 reads LNHDA; CDR2 reads SQIVND (reference sequence).

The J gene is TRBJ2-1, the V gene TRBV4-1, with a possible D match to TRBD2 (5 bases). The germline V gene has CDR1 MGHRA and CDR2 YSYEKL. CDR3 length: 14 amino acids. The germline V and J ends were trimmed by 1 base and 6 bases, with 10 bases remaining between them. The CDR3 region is CASSQGLLANEQFF. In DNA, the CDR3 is TGCGCCAGCAGCCAAGGACTACTTGCCAATGAGCAGTTCTTC.

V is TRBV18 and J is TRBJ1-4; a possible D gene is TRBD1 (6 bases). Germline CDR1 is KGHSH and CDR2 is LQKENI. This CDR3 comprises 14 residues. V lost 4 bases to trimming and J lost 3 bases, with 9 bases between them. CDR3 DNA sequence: TGTGCCAGCTCACGGGACACCTCTAATGAAAAACTGTTTTTT. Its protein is CASSRDTSNEKLFF.